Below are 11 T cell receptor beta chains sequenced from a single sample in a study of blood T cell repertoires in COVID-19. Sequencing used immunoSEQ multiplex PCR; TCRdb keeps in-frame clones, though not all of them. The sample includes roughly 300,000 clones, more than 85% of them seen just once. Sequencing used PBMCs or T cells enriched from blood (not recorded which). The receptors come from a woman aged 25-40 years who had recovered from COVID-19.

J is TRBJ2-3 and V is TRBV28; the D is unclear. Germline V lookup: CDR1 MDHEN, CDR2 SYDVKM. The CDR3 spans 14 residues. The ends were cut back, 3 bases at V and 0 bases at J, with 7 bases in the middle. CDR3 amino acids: CASSLASSTDTQYF. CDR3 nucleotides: TGTGCCAGCAGTTTGGCATCGAGCACAGATACGCAGTATTTT. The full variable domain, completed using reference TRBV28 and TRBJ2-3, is DVKVTQSSRYLVKRTGEKVFLECVQDMDHENMFWYRQDPGLGLRLIYFSYDVKMKEKGDIPEGYSVSREKKERFSLILESASTNQTSMYLCASSLASSTDTQYFGPGTRLTVL.

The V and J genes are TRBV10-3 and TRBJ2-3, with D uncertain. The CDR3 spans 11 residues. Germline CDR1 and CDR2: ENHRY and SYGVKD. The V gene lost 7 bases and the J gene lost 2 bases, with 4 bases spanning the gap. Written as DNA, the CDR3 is TGTGCCATCACCAACACAGATACGCAGTATTTT. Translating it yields CAITNTDTQYF.

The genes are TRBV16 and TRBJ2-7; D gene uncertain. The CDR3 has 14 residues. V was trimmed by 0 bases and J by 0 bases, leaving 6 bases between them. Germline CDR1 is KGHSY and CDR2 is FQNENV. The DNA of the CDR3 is TGTGCCAGCAGCCAATCCCGCTACTCCTACGAGCAGTACTTC. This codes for CASSQSRYSYEQYF.

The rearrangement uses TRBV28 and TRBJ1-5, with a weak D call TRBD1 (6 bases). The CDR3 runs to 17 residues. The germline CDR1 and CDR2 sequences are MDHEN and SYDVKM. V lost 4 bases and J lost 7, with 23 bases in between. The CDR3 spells CASSSHEGRGLDQPQHF. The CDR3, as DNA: TGTGCCAGCAGTTCCCACGAAGGGCGGGGGCTGGACCAGCCCCAGCATTTT.

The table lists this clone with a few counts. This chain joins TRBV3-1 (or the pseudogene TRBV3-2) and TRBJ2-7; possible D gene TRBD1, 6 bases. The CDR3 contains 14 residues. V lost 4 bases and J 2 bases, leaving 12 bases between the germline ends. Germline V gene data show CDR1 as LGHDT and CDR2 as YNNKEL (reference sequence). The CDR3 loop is CASSPRGGTYEQYF. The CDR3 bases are TGTGCCAGCAGCCCTCGTGGGGGCACCTACGAGCAGTACTTC.

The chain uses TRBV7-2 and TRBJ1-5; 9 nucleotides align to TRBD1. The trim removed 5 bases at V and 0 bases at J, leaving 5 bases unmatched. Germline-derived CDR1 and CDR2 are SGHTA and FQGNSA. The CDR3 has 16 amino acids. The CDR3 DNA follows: TGTGCCAGCAGCCCCCAGACAGGGGGTAGCAATCAGCCCCAGCATTTT. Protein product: CASSPQTGGSNQPQHF. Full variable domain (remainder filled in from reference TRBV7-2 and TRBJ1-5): GAGVSQSPSNKVTEKGKDVELRCDPISGHTALYWYRQSLGQGLEFLIYFQGNSAPDKSGLPSDRFSAERTGGSVSTLTIQRTQQEDSAVYLCASSPQTGGSNQPQHFGDGTRLSIL.

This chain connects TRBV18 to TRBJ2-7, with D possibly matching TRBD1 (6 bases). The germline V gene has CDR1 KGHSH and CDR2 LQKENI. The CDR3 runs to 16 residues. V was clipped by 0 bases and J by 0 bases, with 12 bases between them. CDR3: CASSPPEKGGSYEQYF. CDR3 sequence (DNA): TGTGCCAGCTCACCACCAGAGAAAGGGGGCTCCTACGAGCAGTACTTC.

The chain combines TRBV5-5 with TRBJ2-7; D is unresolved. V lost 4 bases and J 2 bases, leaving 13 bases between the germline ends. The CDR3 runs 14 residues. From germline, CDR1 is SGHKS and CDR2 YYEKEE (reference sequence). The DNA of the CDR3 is TGTGCCAGCAGCCCCTATCCTGATGCCTACGAGCAGTACTTC. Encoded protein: CASSPYPDAYEQYF.

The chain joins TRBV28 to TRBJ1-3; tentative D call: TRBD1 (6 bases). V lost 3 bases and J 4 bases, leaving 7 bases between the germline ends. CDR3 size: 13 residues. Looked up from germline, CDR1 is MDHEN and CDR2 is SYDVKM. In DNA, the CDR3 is TGTGCCAGCAGTTTGGGACAAGGAAACACCATATATTTT. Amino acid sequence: CASSLGQGNTIYF.

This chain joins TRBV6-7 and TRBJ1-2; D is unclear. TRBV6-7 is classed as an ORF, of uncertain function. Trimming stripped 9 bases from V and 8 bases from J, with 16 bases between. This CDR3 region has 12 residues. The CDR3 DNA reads TGTGCCAGACCCCGGGAGTCGGGGGGCTACACCTTC. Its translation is CARPRESGGYTF.

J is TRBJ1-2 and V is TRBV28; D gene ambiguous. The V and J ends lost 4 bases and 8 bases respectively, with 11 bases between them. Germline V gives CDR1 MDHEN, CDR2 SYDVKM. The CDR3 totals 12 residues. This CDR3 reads CASSSGVEGYTF. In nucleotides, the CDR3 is TGTGCCAGCAGTTCGGGAGTGGAAGGCTACACCTTC.